One sample yielded the 24 T cell receptor beta chains listed below, sequenced in a study of glioma-infiltrating T cells. Amplification of TCR alpha and beta CDR3 regions from RNA used iRepertoire nested multiplex PCR. Via MiXCR, TCRdb re-called the multiplex PCR reads, giving one row per CDR3 protein. Found here are 400,000 or so distinct CDR3 sequences, 41% of them singletons; the top ten hold around 12%. Sequencing was performed on glioma tissue, nonneoplastic brain tissue, or PBMCs (not recorded which). These receptors all come from a human donor with low-grade glioma or glioblastoma, undergoing nonglioma brain surgery, or in good health (not recorded which).

The rearrangement joins TRBV2 to TRBJ1-5; a weak D match, TRBD1 (6 bases). The CDR3 extends over 14 amino acids. Germline values: CDR1 SNHLY, CDR2 FYNNEI. V was shortened by 5 bases and J by 7 bases, with 15 bases between the two germline ends. CDR3 nucleotide sequence: TGTGCCAGCAGTAAGGACAGTAATTGGCAGCCCCAGCATTTT. It is translated as CASSKDSNWQPQHF.

This clonotype was counted ten times or more. The V gene is TRBV28, the J gene TRBJ1-5, with unresolved D. Trimming stripped 6 bases from V and 2 bases from J, with 14 bases between. Per the germline V gene, CDR1 is MDHEN and CDR2 is SYDVKM. This CDR3 is built from 15 residues. The CDR3 DNA is TGTGCCAGCAGGAAACATGGTGGGGGCAATCAGCCCCAGCATTTT. Its protein is CASRKHGGGNQPQHF.

With respect to this clonotype: The germline gene is not matched at one end of the junction; a read error may be the cause. V gene TRBV28 combines with J gene TRBJ2-7; 9 bases agree with TRBD2. This CDR3 spans 17 amino acids. From germline, CDR1 is MDHEN and CDR2 SYDVKM. The CDR3 DNA sequence: TGCGCCAGCGGCCAAGATAGGCTAGCGGGACGGTTCGGCGAGCAGTACTTC. Encoded protein: CASGQDRLAGRFGEQYF.

This clonotype appeared many times. The rearrangement links TRBV6-1 to TRBJ2-3; D remains ambiguous. The CDR3 length is 17 residues. The V gene's germline CDR1 is MNHNS and CDR2 SASEGT. The V end was cut by 4 bases, the J end by 1 base, with 18 bases between. In nucleotides, the CDR3 is TGTGCCAGCAGTGTAAAGGTCGGTGATTACGGCACAGATACGCAGTATTTT. This sequence encodes CASSVKVGDYGTDTQYF.

For the CDR3, the DNA is TGTGCCAGCAGCAATAGGGAAACCCTGGGTGAGCAGTTCTTC. This encodes CASSNRETLGEQFF. The genes are TRBV7-6 and TRBJ2-1; D call uncertain. V was trimmed by 5 bases and J by 9 bases, leaving 17 bases between them. CDR1 is SGHVS and CDR2 is FNYEAQ in the germline V gene. The length of the CDR3 is 14 residues.

The rearrangement links TRBV27 to TRBJ2-7; D is possibly TRBD1 (6 bases). This CDR3 comprises 16 residues. The V gene lost 4 bases and the J gene lost 0 bases, with 16 bases spanning the gap. Germline lookup yields CDR1 MNHEY and CDR2 SMNVEV (reference sequence). CDR3 loop: CASSYQTGINSYEQYF. In DNA, the CDR3 is TGTGCCAGCAGTTATCAGACAGGAATAAACTCCTACGAGCAGTACTTC.

The table lists this clonotype with many counts. The chain is built from TRBV27 and TRBJ2-1; 9 nucleotides align to TRBD2. Per the germline V gene, CDR1 is MNHEY and CDR2 is SMNVEV (reference sequence). The CDR3 consists of 14 residues. V shed 5 bases, J shed 7 bases, and the junction held 6 bases outside the gene matches. The DNA of the CDR3 is TGTGCCAGCAGTATTAGCGGGAGAAGGAATGAGCAGTTCTTC. It is translated as CASSISGRRNEQFF.

A remark on this clonotype: This could be a read error, since a much larger clone is one nucleotide away. This rearrangement joins TRBV20-1 to TRBJ1-1; D perhaps matches TRBD1 (6 bases). This CDR3 contains 16 residues. Germline CDR1 is DFQATT and CDR2 is SNEGSKA (reference sequence). This CDR3 is CSAHGPTGRANTQAFF. Written as DNA, the CDR3 is TGCAGTGCGCATGGCCCGACAGGTAGGGCCAACACTCAAGCTTTCTTT.

The chain is built from TRBV5-1 and TRBJ1-2; D is perhaps TRBD1 (5 bases). This CDR3 has 14 amino acids. The V gene's germline CDR1 is SGHRS and CDR2 YFSETQ. V lost 5 bases, J lost 1 base, and 12 bases lay in between. CDR3 in DNA: TGCGCCAGCAGAGGGGATCGGCTTAACTATGGCTACACCTTC. It is translated as CASRGDRLNYGYTF.

To note about this clonotype: It may be a read error: a sequence one base away is much more abundant. This sequence joins TRBV6-1 and TRBJ1-1, with D unclear. CDR1 and CDR2 (germline): MNHNS, SASEGT. Between the trimmed V and J ends, which lost 6 bases and 3 bases, there was a span of 14 bases. The CDR3 consists of 14 residues. As DNA, the CDR3 is TGTGCCAGCAGCTTTAACAGCGGAGACACTGAAGCTTTCTTT. Its protein product is CASSFNSGDTEAFF.

This clonotype was seen a few times. This chain uses TRBV28 with TRBJ2-3; TRBD2 agrees at 8 bases. CDR1 and CDR2 from the germline V gene are MDHEN and SYDVKM. The V and J ends lost 2 bases and 3 bases, in that order; junction bases with no gene match: 7. The CDR3 length is 16 residues. CDR3 DNA: TGTGCCAGCAGTTTAGGTAGCGGGATTTGGACAGATACGCAGTATTTT. Translation gives CASSLGSGIWTDTQYF.

This sequence joins TRBV20-1 and TRBJ2-7, with unresolved D. Trimming cost V 4 bases and J 1 base, with 14 bases left between them. The length of the CDR3 is 14 residues. Germline CDR1 DFQATT, CDR2 SNEGSKA (reference sequence). CDR3 in DNA: TGCAGTGCTAAAAGGACGCCGGCTTCCTACGAGCAGTACTTC. Protein sequence: CSAKRTPASYEQYF.

This clonotype was counted between two and nine times. The V call is TRBV7-2, the J call TRBJ2-2; D is ambiguous. CDR1 and CDR2 from the germline V gene are SGHTA and FQGNSA. V was pared by 0 bases and J by 0 bases, with 2 bases between. This CDR3 region has 14 residues. The CDR3 region has the DNA TGTGCCAGCAGCTTAGCGGCGAACACCGGGGAGCTGTTTTTT. Its translation is CASSLAANTGELFF.

This clonotype was detected once. A much larger clone lies a single base off, so this may be a read error. The V gene is TRBV25-1, the J gene TRBJ1-1, with D hard to call. V dropped 10 bases and J dropped 1 base, with 13 bases sitting between them. Germline-derived CDR1 and CDR2 are MGHDK and SYGVNS. The CDR3 extends over 13 amino acids. The CDR3 DNA follows: TGTGCCATCAGCCAACAGCCGAACACTGAAGCTTTCTTT. Translated, it gives CAISQQPNTEAFF.

The chain employs TRBV18 and TRBJ2-1; 7 bases match TRBD1. The V and J ends lost 2 bases and 6 bases, in that order; junction bases with no gene match: 7. Germline-derived CDR1 and CDR2 are KGHSH and LQKENI. The length of the CDR3 is 15 residues. CDR3 DNA sequence: TGTGCCAGCTCACCATCGACAGGGTGGGTCAATGAGCAGTTCTTC. Amino acid sequence: CASSPSTGWVNEQFF.

Worth noting for this clonotype: The final CDR3 position lacks the conserved phenylalanine or tryptophan, pointing to a likely read error. This rearrangement joins TRBV20-1 to TRBJ2-1; D gene unclear. This CDR3 has 14 amino acids. Germline values: CDR1 DFQATT, CDR2 SNEGSKA (reference sequence). The V and J ends lost 3 bases and 0 bases respectively, with 9 bases between them. This CDR3 is CSARVGNSYNEQFL. In DNA form, the CDR3 reads TGCAGTGCTAGGGTTGGGAACTCCTACAATGAGCAGTTCCTC.

This chain links TRBV6-5 with TRBJ2-1, with 10 bases fitting TRBD1. V lost 5 bases, J lost 6 bases, and 10 bases stayed unmatched. The germline V gene encodes CDR1 MNHEY and CDR2 SVGAGI. The CDR3 totals 16 residues. The CDR3 coding sequence is TGTGCCAGCAGTGATCCGGGACAGGGGTCGGGCAATGAGCAGTTCTTC. This translates into CASSDPGQGSGNEQFF.

This clonotype was detected only a few times. The J gene is TRBJ2-2, the V gene TRBV7-3; 7 bases align to TRBD2. The germline CDR1 and CDR2 sequences are SGHTA and FQGTGA. The length of the CDR3 is 15 residues. J lost 2 bases, V lost 3 bases, and 3 bases had no gene match. The CDR3 DNA follows: TGTGCCAGCAGCTTGACTAGCAGAAACACCGGGGAGCTGTTTTTT. Protein sequence: CASSLTSRNTGELFF.

This sequence joins TRBV28 and TRBJ2-2; no clear D gene. The CDR3 consists of 14 residues. The V end lost 6 bases, the J end lost 4 bases, and 12 bases lay between the germline ends. Germline V gene sequence: CDR1 MDHEN, CDR2 SYDVKM. The CDR3 is CASRTRWGTGELFF. CDR3 coding DNA: TGTGCCAGCAGGACCCGGTGGGGCACCGGGGAGCTGTTTTTT. The entire variable domain, with the rest obtained from reference TRBV28 and TRBJ2-2, is as follows: DVKVTQSSRYLVKRTGEKVFLECVQDMDHENMFWYRQDPGLGLRLIYFSYDVKMKEKGDIPEGYSVSREKKERFSLILESASTNQTSMYLCASRTRWGTGELFFGEGSRLTVL.

This chain links TRBV12-3 or TRBV12-4 with TRBJ2-7, with D unclear. This CDR3 region has 15 residues. Trimming took 4 bases from V and 3 from J, leaving 16 bases between them. CDR3 amino acids: CASSSHLPLGYEQYF. The CDR3 bases are TGTGCCAGCAGTTCACACCTCCCCCTGGGCTACGAGCAGTACTTC.

As regards this clonotype: One base away lies a much larger clone, so this may be a sequencing read error. The rearrangement joins TRBV27 to TRBJ2-5, with D perhaps matching TRBD1 (5 bases). CDR1 is MNHEY, CDR2 SMNVEV, per germline (reference sequence). Trimming stripped 5 bases from V and 8 bases from J, with 18 bases between. The CDR3 covers 14 residues. CDR3 protein: CASSLGIGADTQYF. CDR3 bases: TGTGCCAGCAGTCTGGGGATTGGGGCGGATACCCAGTACTTC.

The chain carries TRBV19 and TRBJ2-1; 14 nucleotides match TRBD2. This CDR3 contains 16 residues. Germline lookup yields CDR1 LNHDA and CDR2 SQIVND (reference sequence). With V trimmed by 5 bases and J by 7 bases, 7 bases remained unmatched. CDR3 sequence reads: CASSSWTSGRLNEQFF. The CDR3 DNA is TGTGCCAGTAGTTCCTGGACTAGCGGGAGGTTGAATGAGCAGTTCTTC.

V and J are TRBV6-2 or TRBV6-3 and TRBJ2-2; 12 bases are a match to TRBD2. CDR1 is MNHEY, CDR2 SVGEGT, per germline. The CDR3 covers 16 residues. J gave up 6 bases and V 5 bases, and 7 bases lay outside the gene matches. The CDR3 nucleotides are TGTGCCAGCAGTGACCTAGCGGGAGGGGTCGCCGGGGAGCTGTTTTTT. It is translated as CASSDLAGGVAGELFF.

The gene calls are TRBV28 and TRBJ1-4; D uncertain. Trimming removed 6 bases at V and 3 bases at J, with 17 bases between. CDR3 length: 16 residues. Germline assignment: CDR1 MDHEN and CDR2 SYDVKM. This chain's CDR3 is CASSIGRTVANEKLFF. The CDR3 nucleotides read TGTGCCAGCAGCATCGGGAGGACGGTAGCTAATGAAAAACTGTTTTTT.